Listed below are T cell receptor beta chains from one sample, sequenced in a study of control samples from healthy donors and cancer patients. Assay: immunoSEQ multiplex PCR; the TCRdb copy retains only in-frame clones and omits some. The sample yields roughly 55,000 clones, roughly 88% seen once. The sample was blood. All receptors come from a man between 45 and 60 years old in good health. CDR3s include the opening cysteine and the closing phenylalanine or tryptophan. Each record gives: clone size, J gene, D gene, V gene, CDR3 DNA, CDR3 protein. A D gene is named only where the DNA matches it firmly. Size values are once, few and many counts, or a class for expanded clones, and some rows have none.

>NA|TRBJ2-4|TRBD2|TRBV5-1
TGCGCCAGCAGCGCGAGGGTAGCGGGAGGGTTCGACATTCAGTACTTC
CASSARVAGGFDIQYF
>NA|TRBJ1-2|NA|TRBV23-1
TGCGCCAGCAGTCAATCCCTACGGGGCCTACACTCGAACTATGGCTACACCTTC
CASSQSLRGLHSNYGYTF
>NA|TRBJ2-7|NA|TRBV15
TGTGCCACCAGCAGAGACGGGGGCGGGGGCGAGCAGTACTTC
CATSRDGGGGEQYF
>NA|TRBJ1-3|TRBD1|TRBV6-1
TGTGCCAGCAGTAAAGGACAGGACAGCTCTGGAAACACCATATATTTT
CASSKGQDSSGNTIYF
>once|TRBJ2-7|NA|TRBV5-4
TGTGCCAGCAGCTGGGGGCAGGAGTTGGTCGAGCAGTACTTC
CASSWGQELVEQYF
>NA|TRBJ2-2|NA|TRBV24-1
TGTGCCACCAGTGAAGACAGAACGAACACCGGGGAGCTGTTTTTT
CATSEDRTNTGELFF
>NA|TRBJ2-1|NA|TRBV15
TGTGCCACCAGCAGAGTTTTTCAGCCGCCCTACAATGAGCAGTTCTTC
CATSRVFQPPYNEQFF
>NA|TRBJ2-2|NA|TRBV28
TGTGCCAGCAGTTTGAGTGAGACCGGGGAGCTGTTTTTT
CASSLSETGELFF
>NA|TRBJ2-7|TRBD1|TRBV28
TGTGCCAGCAGTCCCCCCGACAGGGCCTACGAGCAGTACTTC
CASSPPDRAYEQYF
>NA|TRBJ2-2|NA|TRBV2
TGTGCCAGCAGGGAGATTCAGGTGGCCGGGGAGCTGTTTTTT
CASREIQVAGELFF
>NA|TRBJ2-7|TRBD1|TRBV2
TGTGCCAGCAGTGTGGGACAGGGGGCTTCGTCCTACGAGCAGTACTTC
CASSVGQGASSYEQYF
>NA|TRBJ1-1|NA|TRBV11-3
TGTGCCAGCAGCCGGGATCACGGCACTGAAGCTTTCTTT
CASSRDHGTEAFF
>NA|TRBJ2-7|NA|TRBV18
TGTGCCAGCTCCCAGGGCCCCACAGGCTCCTACGAGCAGTACTTC
CASSQGPTGSYEQYF
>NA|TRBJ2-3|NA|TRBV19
TGTGCCAGTAGTATGGGCCTAGTTGGGGCAGATACGCAGTATTTT
CASSMGLVGADTQYF
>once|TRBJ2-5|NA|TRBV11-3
TGTGCCAGCAGCTTAGGGACTCAACAAGAGACCCAGTACTTC
CASSLGTQQETQYF
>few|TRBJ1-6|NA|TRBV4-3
TGCGCCAGCAGCCAAGGCAGGAGCCACGTCGGGAGCTCCTATAATTCACCCCTCCACTTT
CASSQGRSHVGSSYNSPLHF
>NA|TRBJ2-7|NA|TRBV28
TGTGCCAGCAGTTTACGTGGACGGTCCTACGAGCAGTACTTC
CASSLRGRSYEQYF
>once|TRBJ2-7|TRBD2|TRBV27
TGTGCCAGCAGACCGGGACTATCCTCCTACGAGCAGTACTTC
CASRPGLSSYEQYF
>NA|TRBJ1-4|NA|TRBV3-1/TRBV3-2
TGTGCCAGCAGCCAACAGGGCGGGGATGAAAAACTGTTTTTT
CASSQQGGDEKLFF
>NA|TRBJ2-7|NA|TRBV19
TGTGCCAGTAGTGACCAAGGGGGAGGGGTCTACGAGCAGTACTTC
CASSDQGGGVYEQYF
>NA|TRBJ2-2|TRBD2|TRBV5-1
TGCGCCAGCAGCTTGGAGCCTAGCGGGTTTTTGAACACCGGGGAGCTGTTTTTT
CASSLEPSGFLNTGELFF
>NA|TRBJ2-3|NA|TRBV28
TGTGCCAGCAGTCCGCGATGGGGCGGGGGCACAGATACGCAGTATTTT
CASSPRWGGGTDTQYF
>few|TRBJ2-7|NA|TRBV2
TGTGCCAGCAGTCGGCTGGAGCAGTACTTC
CASSRLEQYF
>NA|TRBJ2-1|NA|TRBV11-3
TGTGCCAGCAGCGCCCGGGATTACAATGAGCAGTTCTTC
CASSARDYNEQFF
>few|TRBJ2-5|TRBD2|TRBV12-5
TGTGCTAGTGGTTCCCAACTAGCGGGAGTCCAAGAGACCCAGTACTTC
CASGSQLAGVQETQYF
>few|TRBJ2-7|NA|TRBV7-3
TGTGCCAGCAGCACACGGGAGGACAGCGAGCAGTACTTC
CASSTREDSEQYF
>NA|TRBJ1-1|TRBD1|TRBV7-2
TGTGCCAGCAGCTTCGACAGGGCTTCAACTGAAGCTTTCTTT
CASSFDRASTEAFF
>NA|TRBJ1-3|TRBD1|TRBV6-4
TGTGCCAGCAGTGACCCCGGGCAGGGGGGTCCTGGAAACACCATATATTTT
CASSDPGQGGPGNTIYF
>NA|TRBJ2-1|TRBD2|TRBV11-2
TGTGCCAGCATCAAAAGCGGGAGGGATGAGCAGTTCTTC
CASIKSGRDEQFF
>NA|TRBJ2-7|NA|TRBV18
TGTGCCAGCTCACCTCAAGCAGGTGGGACAAGCCCAGGCTACGAGCAGTACTTC
CASSPQAGGTSPGYEQYF
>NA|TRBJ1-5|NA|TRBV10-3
TGTGCCATCAGTGAGTCGCCTGAACAGCCCCAGCATTTT
CAISESPEQPQHF
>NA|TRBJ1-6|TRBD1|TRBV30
TGTGCCTGGAGTGCGGGACAGGGGGCTGGATACCGGGGTTCACCCCTCCACTTT
CAWSAGQGAGYRGSPLHF
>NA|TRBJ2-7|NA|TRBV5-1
TGCGCCAGCAGCTTGGATCAATACGAGCAGTACTTC
CASSLDQYEQYF
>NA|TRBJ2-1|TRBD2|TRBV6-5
TGTGCCAGCAGTCTCGGACTAGCGGGTGAGCAGTTCTTC
CASSLGLAGEQFF
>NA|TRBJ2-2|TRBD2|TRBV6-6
TGTGCCAGCAGTCGCTTGGGACTAGCGTCGAACACCGGGGAGCTGTTTTTT
CASSRLGLASNTGELFF